What follows are 16 T cell receptor beta chains derived from one specimen sequenced in a study of graft-versus-host responses after intestinal transplantation. Sequencing was performed with immunoSEQ multiplex PCR; in TCRdb, only in-frame clones are kept and a portion is missing. The sample lists about 22,000 clones; 50% to 70% were seen once. Sequencing was performed on alloreactive CD4+ T cells from a mixed lymphocyte reaction culture, taken before intestinal transplant. This sample's subset: CFSE-low proliferating T cells sorted from approximately six-day pre-transplant mixed lymphocyte reaction (GvH or HvG direction). The receptor set was obtained from a human patient who received an intestinal transplant.

A single count supports this clone. This rearrangement joins TRBV28 to TRBJ1-4; TRBD1 matches at 7 bases. The CDR3 sequence is 15 residues long. The V and J ends lost 2 bases and 5 bases, in that order; junction bases with no gene match: 5. CDR1 is MDHEN and CDR2 is SYDVKM in the germline V gene. Here the CDR3 reads CASSLRGRGNEKLFF. CDR3 bases: TGTGCCAGCAGTTTAAGGGGCAGGGGGAATGAAAAACTGTTTTTT.

The chain combines TRBV18 with TRBJ1-4; TRBD1 agrees at 7 bases. With 5 bases clipped from V and 0 bases from J, the junction kept 0 bases outside the gene matches. The CDR3 totals 14 residues. In germline, CDR1 is KGHSH, CDR2 LQKENI. This chain's CDR3 is CASSGTATNEKLFF. CDR3 coding DNA: TGTGCCAGCTCAGGGACAGCAACTAATGAAAAACTGTTTTTT. The variable domain in full, with the rest retrieved from reference TRBV18 and TRBJ1-4, is NAGVMQNPRHLVRRRGQEARLRCSPMKGHSHVYWYRQLPEEGLKFMVYLQKENIIDESGMPKERFSAEFPKEGPSILRIQQVVRGDSAAYFCASSGTATNEKLFFGSGTQLSVL.

The V and J genes are TRBV4-1 and TRBJ2-7; 7 nucleotides agree with TRBD1. The germline V gene has CDR1 MGHRA and CDR2 YSYEKL. The CDR3 sequence is 16 residues long. V trimming: 3 bases; J trimming: 0 bases; junction bases outside the gene matches: 8. DNA of the CDR3: TGCGCCAGCAGCCAGACAGGGACCATCAGCTCCTACGAGCAGTACTTC. Encoded protein: CASSQTGTISSYEQYF.

This clone was detected only once. This chain uses TRBV2 with TRBJ1-5, with D perhaps TRBD1 (6 bases). V was trimmed by 3 bases and J by 6 bases, leaving 12 bases between them. Germline CDR1 reads SNHLY; CDR2 reads FYNNEI. The CDR3 is 14 residues long. CDR3 bases: TGTGCCAGCAGTGAGGCGTCAGGGGTTCAGCCCCAGCATTTT. Protein: CASSEASGVQPQHF.

This clone was found a few times. The chain couples TRBV15 to TRBJ1-3; unclear D gene. CDR3 length: 17 amino acids. Trimming removed 3 bases at V and 0 bases at J, with 15 bases between. Looked up from germline, CDR1 is LNHNV and CDR2 is YYDKDF (reference sequence). The CDR3 nucleotides are TGTGCCACCAGCAGGTCCCTGGAGAGGAGCTCTGGAAACACCATATATTTT. Translating gives CATSRSLERSSGNTIYF.

This clone has just a few counts. This sequence joins TRBV6-5 and TRBJ1-6, with 9 bases fitting TRBD1. V shed 2 bases, J shed 10 bases, and the junction held 3 bases outside the gene matches. CDR1 MNHEY and CDR2 SVGAGI come from the germline V gene. The CDR3 has 14 amino acids. CDR3 bases: TGTGCCAGCAGTTACGCGACAGGGGGATCACCCCTCCACTTT. Encoded protein: CASSYATGGSPLHF.

This clone has only a few counts. The V and J genes are TRBV30 and TRBJ2-7; D is possibly TRBD1 (6 bases). Germline V gene sequence: CDR1 GTSNPN, CDR2 SVGIG (reference sequence). The CDR3 runs to 13 residues. V was cut by 1 base and J by 3 bases, with 10 bases left in between. This chain's CDR3 is CAWSAQGIYEQYF. The CDR3 DNA reads as TGTGCCTGGAGTGCACAGGGCATCTACGAGCAGTACTTC. The whole variable domain, remainder taken from reference TRBV30 and TRBJ2-7, is SQTIHQWPATLVQPVGSPLSLECTVEGTSNPNLYWYRQAAGRGLQLLFYSVGIGQISSEVPQNLSASRPQDRQFILSSKKLLLSDSGFYLCAWSAQGIYEQYFGPGTRLTVT.

This clone showed up just once. The rearrangement joins TRBV15 to TRBJ2-2; perhaps TRBD1 as D (6 bases). The CDR3 has 16 residues. The germline CDR1 and CDR2 sequences are LNHNV and YYDKDF (reference sequence). V dropped 0 bases and J dropped 4 bases, with 12 bases sitting between them. DNA for the CDR3: TGTGCCACCAGCAGAGATCGGACAGTTCTCACCGGGGAGCTGTTTTTT. Its translation is CATSRDRTVLTGELFF.

The chain employs TRBV7-9 and TRBJ1-2; perhaps TRBD1 as D (5 bases). The CDR3 has 13 amino acids. Germline V CDR1 and CDR2: SEHNR, FQNEAQ (reference sequence). Trimming took off 1 base at V and 5 bases at J, with 8 bases between the two ends. The CDR3 coding sequence is TGTGCCAGCAGCTTAGGGACACGGTATGGCTACACCTTC. It yields the protein CASSLGTRYGYTF.

This clone was seen a few times. V gene TRBV11-2 combines with J gene TRBJ1-2, with D tentatively TRBD1 (6 bases). The CDR3 runs to 13 residues. V gave up 5 bases and J gave up 4 bases, with 11 bases separating them. Germline CDR1 is SGHAT and CDR2 is FQNNGV. CDR3 bases: TGTGCCAGCAGCCCTCAGGGGACCTATGGCTACACCTTC. This encodes CASSPQGTYGYTF.

This chain connects TRBV10-3 to TRBJ2-7, with D uncertain. V was clipped by 5 bases and J by 0 bases, with 5 bases between them. There are 12 residues in the CDR3. Germline V gives CDR1 ENHRY, CDR2 SYGVKD. In nucleotides, the CDR3 is TGTGCCATCAGTCCGGTCTCCTACGAGCAGTACTTC. This sequence encodes CAISPVSYEQYF.

This clone was counted between two and nine times. This chain uses TRBV7-8 with TRBJ1-5, with TRBD1 matching over 7 bases. The V gene's germline CDR1 is SGHVS and CDR2 FQNEAQ. Trimming removed 5 bases from V and 3 bases from J; junction bases left unmatched: 4. CDR3 length: 14 amino acids. The CDR3 sequence is CASSPDRVNQPQHF. The CDR3 DNA reads TGTGCCAGCAGCCCAGACAGGGTCAATCAGCCCCAGCATTTT.

The chain links TRBV5-1 to TRBJ1-5; 7 bases match TRBD1. CDR3 length: 15 residues. The V gene end was trimmed by 4 bases and the J gene end by 4 bases; junction bases not matched to a gene: 8. CDR1 and CDR2 from the germline V gene are SGHRS and YFSETQ. CDR3 in amino acids: CASSKETGSNQPQHF. The CDR3 bases are TGCGCCAGCAGCAAAGAGACAGGGAGTAATCAGCCCCAGCATTTT.

The J gene is TRBJ2-3, the V gene TRBV5-1; 9 bases match TRBD2. The germline V gene has CDR1 SGHRS and CDR2 YFSETQ. J was trimmed by 6 bases and V by 6 bases; bases with no gene match: 5. This CDR3 spans 13 amino acids. The CDR3 here is CASISGGSDTQYF. The CDR3 DNA reads as TGCGCCAGCATCAGCGGGGGGTCCGATACGCAGTATTTT. Looking up the rest from reference TRBV5-1 and TRBJ2-3 gives the full variable domain: KAGVTQTPRYLIKTRGQQVTLSCSPISGHRSVSWYQQTPGQGLQFLFEYFSETQRNKGNFPGRFSGRQFSNSRSEMNVSTLELGDSALYLCASISGGSDTQYFGPGTRLTVL.

This clone was seen a few times. This chain uses TRBV7-2 with TRBJ1-1; D gene uncertain. The CDR3 extends over 14 amino acids. The ends were cut back, 2 bases at V and 4 bases at J, with 11 bases in the middle. Germline V gene data show CDR1 as SGHTA and CDR2 as FQGNSA. CDR3 DNA: TGTGCCAGCAGCTTAACGTTCAGAAGCACTGAAGCTTTCTTT. Translated: CASSLTFRSTEAFF.

This rearrangement joins TRBV5-1 to TRBJ1-1; D is undetermined. Germline loops: CDR1 SGHRS, CDR2 YFSETQ. Trimming left V 2 bases short and J 8 bases short, with 13 bases between. The CDR3 has 13 residues. CDR3 sequence: CASSFITPGEAFF. The CDR3 DNA follows: TGCGCCAGCAGCTTTATTACACCCGGGGAAGCTTTCTTT.